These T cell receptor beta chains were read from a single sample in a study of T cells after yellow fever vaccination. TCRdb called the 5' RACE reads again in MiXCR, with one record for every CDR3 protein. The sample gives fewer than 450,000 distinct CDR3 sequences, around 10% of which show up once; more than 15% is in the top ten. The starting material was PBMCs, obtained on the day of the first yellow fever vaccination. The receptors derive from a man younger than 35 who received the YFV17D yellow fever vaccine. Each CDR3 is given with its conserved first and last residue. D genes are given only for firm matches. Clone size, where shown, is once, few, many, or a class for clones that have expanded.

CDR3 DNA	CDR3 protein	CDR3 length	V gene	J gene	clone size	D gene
TGTGCCAGCAGTTTCACCAGTGGACAGTCTTACACCGGGGAGCTGTTTTTT	CASSFTSGQSYTGELFF	17	TRBV6-2/TRBV6-3	TRBJ2-2	NA	NA
TGTGCCAGCAGCTGGGGACAGGCCGCGCACACCATATATTTT	CASSWGQAAHTIYF	14	TRBV13	TRBJ1-3	NA	TRBD1
TGTGCCAGCAGTTCATCCGGGACTAGCGGGGGGACCTACAATGAGCAGTTCTTC	CASSSSGTSGGTYNEQFF	18	TRBV28	TRBJ2-1	NA	TRBD2
TGTGCCAGCACCCCCGGAGGGAATGGCTACACCTTC	CASTPGGNGYTF	12	TRBV6-2/TRBV6-3	TRBJ1-2	NA	NA
TGTGCCATCACGGGCGGGTTCTCTGGAAACACCATATATTTT	CAITGGFSGNTIYF	14	TRBV10-3	TRBJ1-3	NA	NA
TGTGCCAGCAGCCCATGGGCCGAAAGCGATGAGCAGTTCTTC	CASSPWAESDEQFF	14	TRBV5-4	TRBJ2-1	few	NA
TGTGCCAGCAGTGAAGGGTGGGAGTCGGAGACCCAGTACTTC	CASSEGWESETQYF	14	TRBV6-1	TRBJ2-5	few	NA
TGCGCCAGCAGCTTGGAGCTGGGACAGGGAATTTCCGGGGAGCTGTTTTTT	CASSLELGQGISGELFF	17	TRBV5-1	TRBJ2-2	NA	TRBD1
TGCGCCAGCACTAGCGGGGGTCCGAACACCGGGGAGCTGTTTTTT	CASTSGGPNTGELFF	15	TRBV5-1	TRBJ2-2	NA	TRBD2
TGTGCCAGCAGCTCACTGGGGGGAAGCACAGATACGCAGTATTTT	CASSSLGGSTDTQYF	15	TRBV12-3/TRBV12-4	TRBJ2-3	many	NA
TGTGCCAGCAGCCAAGGAGATACGTGGACAGGACCCCAAGAGACCCAGTACTTC	CASSQGDTWTGPQETQYF	18	TRBV4-2	TRBJ2-5	NA	TRBD1
TGTGCCAGCGGACGAGGGACCGGGGAGCTGTTTTTT	CASGRGTGELFF	12	TRBV2	TRBJ2-2	few	NA
TGTGCCAGCAGTTTAGGCTTTGTTCAGCCCCAGCATTTT	CASSLGFVQPQHF	13	TRBV12-3/TRBV12-4	TRBJ1-5	NA	NA
TGTGCCAGCCGGAACAGGGGCGCATCTTTCGATGAGCAGTTCTTC	CASRNRGASFDEQFF	15	TRBV6-5	TRBJ2-1	NA	TRBD1
TGTGCCAGCTCAACGCCCCTCGGGCAGGGTCATGGCTACACCTTC	CASSTPLGQGHGYTF	15	TRBV18	TRBJ1-2	NA	NA
TGTGCCTGGGGACGAAGGGATACGCAGTATTTT	CAWGRRDTQYF	11	TRBV30	TRBJ2-3	many	NA
TGTGCCAGCAGTCGTGGGACAGGGGATCCAAATGCTGGCTACACCTTC	CASSRGTGDPNAGYTF	16	TRBV2	TRBJ1-2	NA	TRBD1
TGCAGTGCTAGCTTAAACACCGGGGAGCTGTTTTTT	CSASLNTGELFF	12	TRBV20-1	TRBJ2-2	NA	NA
TGTGCCAGCAGCTTAGTTGGACAGGGTAACAATGAGCAGTTCTTC	CASSLVGQGNNEQFF	15	TRBV7-9	TRBJ2-1	NA	TRBD1
TGCAGTGTCGACAGGGGAGTTAATCAGCCCCAGCATTTT	CSVDRGVNQPQHF	13	TRBV20-1	TRBJ1-5	NA	TRBD1